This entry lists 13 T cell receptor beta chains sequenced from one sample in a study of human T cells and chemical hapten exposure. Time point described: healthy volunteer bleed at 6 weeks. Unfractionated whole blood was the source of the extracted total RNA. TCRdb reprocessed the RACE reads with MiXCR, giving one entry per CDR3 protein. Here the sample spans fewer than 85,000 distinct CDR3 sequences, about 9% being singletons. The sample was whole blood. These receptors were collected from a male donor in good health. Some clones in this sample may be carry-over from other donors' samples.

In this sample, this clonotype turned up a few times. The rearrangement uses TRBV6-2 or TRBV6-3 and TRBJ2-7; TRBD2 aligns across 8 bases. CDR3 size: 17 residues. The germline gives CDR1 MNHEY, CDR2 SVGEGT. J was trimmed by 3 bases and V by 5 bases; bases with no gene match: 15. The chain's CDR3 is CASSPSFASGWNYEQYF. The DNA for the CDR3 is TGTGCCAGCAGTCCCTCGTTCGCTAGCGGGTGGAACTACGAGCAGTACTTC.

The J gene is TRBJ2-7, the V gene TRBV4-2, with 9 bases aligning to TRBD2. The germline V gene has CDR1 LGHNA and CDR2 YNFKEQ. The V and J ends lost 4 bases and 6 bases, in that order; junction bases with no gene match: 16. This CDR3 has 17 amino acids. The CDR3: CASSPAGGGIEISEQYF. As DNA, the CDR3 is TGTGCCAGCAGCCCGGCGGGGGGGGGCATCGAGATTAGCGAGCAGTACTTC.

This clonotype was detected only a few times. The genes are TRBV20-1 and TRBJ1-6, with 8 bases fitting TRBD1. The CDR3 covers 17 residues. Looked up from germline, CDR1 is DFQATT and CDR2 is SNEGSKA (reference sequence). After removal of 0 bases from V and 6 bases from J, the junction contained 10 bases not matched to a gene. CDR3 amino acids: CSARDLGRGLTNSPLHF. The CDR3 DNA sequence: TGCAGTGCTAGAGATCTTGGCAGGGGGCTAACTAATTCACCCCTCCACTTT.

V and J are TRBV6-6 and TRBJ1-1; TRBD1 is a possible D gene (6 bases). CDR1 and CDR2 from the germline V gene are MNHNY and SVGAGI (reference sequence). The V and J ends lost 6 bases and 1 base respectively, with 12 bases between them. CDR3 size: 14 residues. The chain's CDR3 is CASSPLDRNTEAFF. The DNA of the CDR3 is TGTGCCAGCAGCCCCCTGGACAGGAACACTGAAGCTTTCTTT.

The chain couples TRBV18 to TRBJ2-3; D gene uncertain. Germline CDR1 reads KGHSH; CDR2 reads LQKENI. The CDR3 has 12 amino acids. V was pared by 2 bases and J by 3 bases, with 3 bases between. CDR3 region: CASSPATDTQYF. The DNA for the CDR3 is TGTGCCAGCTCACCAGCGACAGATACGCAGTATTTT.

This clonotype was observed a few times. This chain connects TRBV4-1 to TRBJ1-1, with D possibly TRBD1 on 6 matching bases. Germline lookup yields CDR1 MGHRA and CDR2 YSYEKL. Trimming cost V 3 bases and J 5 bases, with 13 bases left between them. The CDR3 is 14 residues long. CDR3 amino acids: CASSQKQGGTEAFF. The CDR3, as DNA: TGCGCCAGCAGCCAGAAACAGGGAGGTACTGAAGCTTTCTTT.

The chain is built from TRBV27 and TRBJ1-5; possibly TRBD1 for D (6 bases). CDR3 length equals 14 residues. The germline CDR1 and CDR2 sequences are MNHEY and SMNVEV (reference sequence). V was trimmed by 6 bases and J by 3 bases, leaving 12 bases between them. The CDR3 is CASRAGQFNQPQHF. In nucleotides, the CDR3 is TGTGCCAGCAGGGCTGGACAGTTCAATCAGCCCCAGCATTTT.

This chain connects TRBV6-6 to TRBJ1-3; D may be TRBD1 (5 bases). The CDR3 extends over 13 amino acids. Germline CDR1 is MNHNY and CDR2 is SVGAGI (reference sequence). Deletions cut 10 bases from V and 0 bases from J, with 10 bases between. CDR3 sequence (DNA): TGTGCCATCGGGACTGACTCTGGAAACACCATATATTTT. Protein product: CAIGTDSGNTIYF.

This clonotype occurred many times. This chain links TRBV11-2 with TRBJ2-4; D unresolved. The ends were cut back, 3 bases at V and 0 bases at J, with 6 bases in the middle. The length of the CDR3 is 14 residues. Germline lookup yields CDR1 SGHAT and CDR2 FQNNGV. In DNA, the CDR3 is TGTGCCAGCAGCTTGGCCCTAGCCAAAAACATTCAGTACTTC. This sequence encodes CASSLALAKNIQYF.

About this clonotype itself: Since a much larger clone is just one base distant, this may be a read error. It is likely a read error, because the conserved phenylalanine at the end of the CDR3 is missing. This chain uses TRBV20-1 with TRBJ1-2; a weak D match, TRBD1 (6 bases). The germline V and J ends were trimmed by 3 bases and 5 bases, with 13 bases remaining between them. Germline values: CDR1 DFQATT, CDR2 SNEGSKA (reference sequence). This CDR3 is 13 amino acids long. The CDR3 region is CSARGDTGYGYTY. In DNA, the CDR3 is TGCAGTGCTAGGGGGGACACCGGATATGGCTACACCTAC.

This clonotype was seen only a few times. The CDR3 protein is CASSIRSDHQETQYF. The CDR3 DNA is TGTGCCAGTAGTATACGGTCTGATCATCAAGAGACCCAGTACTTC. The rearrangement joins TRBV19 to TRBJ2-5; no firm D call. Germline CDR1 is LNHDA and CDR2 is SQIVND (reference sequence). The germline V and J ends were trimmed by 2 bases and 2 bases, with 12 bases remaining between them. The CDR3 loop spans 15 amino acids.

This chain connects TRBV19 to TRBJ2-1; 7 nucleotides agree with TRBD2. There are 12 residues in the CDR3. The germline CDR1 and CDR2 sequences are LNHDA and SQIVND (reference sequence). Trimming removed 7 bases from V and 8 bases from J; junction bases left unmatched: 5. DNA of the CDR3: TGTGCCAGTACCGTGGGGGGGGATGAGCAGTTCTTC. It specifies CASTVGGDEQFF.

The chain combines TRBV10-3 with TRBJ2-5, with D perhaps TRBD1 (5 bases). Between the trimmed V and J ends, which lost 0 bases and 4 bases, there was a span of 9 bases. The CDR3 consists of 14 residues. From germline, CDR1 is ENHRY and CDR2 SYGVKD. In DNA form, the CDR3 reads TGTGCCATCAGTGAGTCTGGGCAGGGAGAGACCCAGTACTTC. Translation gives CAISESGQGETQYF.